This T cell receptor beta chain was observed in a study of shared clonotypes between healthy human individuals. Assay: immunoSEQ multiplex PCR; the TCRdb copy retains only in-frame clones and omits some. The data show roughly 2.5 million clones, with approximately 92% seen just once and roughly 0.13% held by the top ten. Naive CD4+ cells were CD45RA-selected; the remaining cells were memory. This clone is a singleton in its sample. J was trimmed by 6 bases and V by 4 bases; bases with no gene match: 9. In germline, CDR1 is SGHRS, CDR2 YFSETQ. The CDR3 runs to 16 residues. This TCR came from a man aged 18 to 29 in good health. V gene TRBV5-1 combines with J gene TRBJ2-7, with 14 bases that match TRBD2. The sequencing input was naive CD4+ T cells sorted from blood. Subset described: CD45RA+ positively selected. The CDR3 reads CASSPGGLAGGGEQYF. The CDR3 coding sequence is TGCGCCAGCAGCCCTGGTGGACTAGCGGGAGGCGGCGAGCAGTACTTC. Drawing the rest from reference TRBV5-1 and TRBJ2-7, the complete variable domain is KAGVTQTPRYLIKTRGQQVTLSCSPISGHRSVSWYQQTPGQGLQFLFEYFSETQRNKGNFPGRFSGRQFSNSRSEMNVSTLELGDSALYLCASSPGGLAGGGEQYFGPGTRLTVT.